This entry is about one TCR beta chain. This record belongs to a study of T cell changes during pregnancy in multiple sclerosis. CDR3 length equals 16 residues. The V gene end was trimmed by 4 bases and the J gene end by 3 bases; junction bases not matched to a gene: 12. Germline loops: CDR1 SEHNR, CDR2 FQNEAQ (reference sequence). The protocol was immunoSEQ multiplex PCR, while the TCRdb copy is restricted to in-frame clones and leaves out a portion. The table records 25,000 to 30,000 clones, 85% of them present only once. The chain links TRBV7-9 to TRBJ2-7; 7 bases line up with TRBD2. This receptor was taken from a female donor with multiple sclerosis, enrolled in a pregnancy study. This specimen consisted of CD8+ T cells from peripheral blood mononuclear cells, obtained after pregnancy. The CDR3 sequence: CASSSGGGTEFYEQYF. DNA for the CDR3: TGTGCCAGCAGCTCCGGGGGAGGGACCGAGTTCTACGAGCAGTACTTC. Filled out from reference TRBV7-9 and TRBJ2-7, the complete variable domain reads DTGVSQNPRHKITKRGQNVTFRCDPISEHNRLYWYRQTLGQGPEFLTYFQNEAQLEKSRLLSDRFSAERPKGSFSTLEIQRTEQGDSAMYLCASSSGGGTEFYEQYFGPGTRLTVT.